The sequence of this TCR beta chain was determined in a study of T-cell reconstitution after alpha-beta-depleted transplantation in children. Molecular barcoding with unique molecular identifiers was used for the TCRbeta library. Each CDR3 protein is one row after TCRdb ran MiXCR on the PCR reads. The top ten hold 3% to 4% of the sample, which has a few hundred thousand distinct CDR3 sequences, around 18% seen once. The CDR3 consists of 14 residues. CDR1 SGHRS and CDR2 YFSETQ come from the germline V gene. The germline V and J ends were trimmed by 1 base and 3 bases, with 9 bases remaining between them.

The clonotype comes from a human donor who donated a stem cell graft to a child with acute lymphoblastic leukemia. The sequencing used PBMCs from the stem cell graft donor, collected from the stem cell graft. The rearrangement uses TRBV5-1 and TRBJ2-3; TRBD2 might be the D (5 bases). The CDR3 coding sequence is TGCGCCAGCAGCTTGTTCCTAGCAACAGATACGCAGTATTTT. Residues: CASSLFLATDTQYF.